These 8 T cell receptor beta chains were sequenced from one sample in a study of shared clonotypes between healthy human individuals. The method was immunoSEQ multiplex PCR; TCRdb's version includes in-frame clones alone and lacks a portion of them. The table lists some 2,000,000 clones, about 95% of them singletons. Material for sequencing was naive CD4+ T cells sorted from blood. Sample subset: CD45RA+ positively selected. The receptors were sampled from a man in his late teens or twenties in good health.

The chain has TRBV10-3 and TRBJ2-7, with 10 bases aligning to TRBD1. The CDR3 loop spans 14 amino acids. Germline assignment: CDR1 ENHRY and CDR2 SYGVKD. Trimming at V came to 7 bases and at J to 5 bases, leaving 8 bases not matched to a gene. The CDR3 is CAITSSDRGNEQYF. As DNA, the CDR3 is TGTGCCATCACCTCCTCGGACAGGGGGAACGAGCAGTACTTC.

This sequence joins TRBV29-1 and TRBJ1-4, with a tentative D call TRBD1 (6 bases). V gave up 3 bases and J gave up 3 bases, with 17 bases separating them. This CDR3 is built from 16 residues. Germline values: CDR1 SQVTM, CDR2 ANQGSEA. Here the CDR3 reads CSVDAEVEGANEKLFF. The CDR3 bases are TGCAGCGTTGACGCGGAGGTGGAGGGGGCTAATGAAAAACTGTTTTTT.

V and J are TRBV5-4 and TRBJ2-7; D may be TRBD1 (5 bases). The CDR3 runs to 16 residues. The germline CDR1 and CDR2 sequences are SGHNT and YYREEE (reference sequence). V was cut by 1 base and J by 0 bases, with 14 bases left in between. CDR3 region: CASSLLPTGSSYEQYF. CDR3 sequence (DNA): TGTGCCAGCAGCTTGCTCCCAACAGGCAGCTCCTACGAGCAGTACTTC.

This clone was recorded once. The genes are TRBV6-1 and TRBJ2-7, with TRBD1 matching 8 bases. The CDR3 is 13 residues long. After removal of 10 bases from V and 6 bases from J, the junction contained 11 bases not matched to a gene. Germline CDR1 reads MNHNS; CDR2 reads SASEGT. The CDR3 DNA reads as TGTGCCAATTCTGGAGCAGGGGGCCTCGAGCAGTACTTC. Protein product: CANSGAGGLEQYF.

The V gene is TRBV2, the J gene TRBJ1-2, with 8 nucleotides matching TRBD1. The J segment lost 1 base and the V segment lost 9 bases, leaving 7 bases of the junction unmatched. This CDR3 is built from 14 residues. CDR1 SNHLY and CDR2 FYNNEI come from the germline V gene. CDR3 DNA: TGTGCCAGAGGGGGCGGACAGGGTAACTATGGCTACACCTTC. Translated, it gives CARGGGQGNYGYTF.

The chain couples TRBV5-6 to TRBJ1-5; the D gene is possibly TRBD1 (6 bases). The CDR3 has 15 residues. Trimming took off 4 bases at V and 3 bases at J, with 14 bases between the two ends. From germline, CDR1 is SGHDT and CDR2 YYEEEE. The CDR3: CASSALGQINQPQHF. The CDR3 nucleotides are TGTGCCAGCAGCGCATTAGGACAGATCAATCAGCCCCAGCATTTT. The variable domain in full, with the rest retrieved from reference TRBV5-6 and TRBJ1-5, is DAGVTQSPTHLIKTRGQQVTLRCSPKSGHDTVSWYQQALGQGPQFIFQYYEEEERQRGNFPDRFSGHQFPNYSSELNVNALLLGDSALYLCASSALGQINQPQHFGDGTRLSIL.

The V call is TRBV5-4, the J call TRBJ2-1, with D perhaps given as TRBD1 or TRBD2 (5 bases each). The CDR3 sequence is 16 residues long. Germline CDR1 and CDR2: SGHNT and YYREEE (reference sequence). Trimming shortened V by 6 bases and J by 0 bases, and 16 bases separated the two germline ends. CDR3 DNA: TGTGCCAGCACCACGGGGACGCTTAGCTCCTACAATGAGCAGTTCTTC. Protein product: CASTTGTLSSYNEQFF.

The gene calls are TRBV5-4 and TRBJ1-3; tentatively, D is TRBD1 (6 bases). V dropped 6 bases and J dropped 0 bases, with 16 bases sitting between them. Germline V gene lookup returns CDR1 SGHNT and CDR2 YYREEE (reference sequence). The CDR3 is 16 amino acids. CDR3 DNA: TGTGCCAGCACGCTGACAGGTCCGAGCTCTGGAAACACCATATATTTT. It is translated as CASTLTGPSSGNTIYF. The whole variable domain, remainder taken from reference TRBV5-4 and TRBJ1-3, is ETGVTQSPTHLIKTRGQQVTLRCSSQSGHNTVSWYQQALGQGPQFIFQYYREEENGRGNFPPRFSGLQFPNYSSELNVNALELDDSALYLCASTLTGPSSGNTIYFGEGSWLTVV.